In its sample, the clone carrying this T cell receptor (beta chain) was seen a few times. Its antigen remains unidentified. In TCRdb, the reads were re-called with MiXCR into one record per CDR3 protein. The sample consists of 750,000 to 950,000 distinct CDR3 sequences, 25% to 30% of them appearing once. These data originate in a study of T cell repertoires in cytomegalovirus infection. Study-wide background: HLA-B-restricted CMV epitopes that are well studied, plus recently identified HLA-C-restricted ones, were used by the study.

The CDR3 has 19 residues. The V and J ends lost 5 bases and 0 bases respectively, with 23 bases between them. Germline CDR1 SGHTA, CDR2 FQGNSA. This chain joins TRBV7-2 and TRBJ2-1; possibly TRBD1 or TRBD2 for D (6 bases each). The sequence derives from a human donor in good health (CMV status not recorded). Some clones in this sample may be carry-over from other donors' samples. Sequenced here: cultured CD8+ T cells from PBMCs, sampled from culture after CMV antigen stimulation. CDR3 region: CASSPQVGGGGSSYNEQFF. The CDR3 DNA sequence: TGTGCCAGCAGCCCCCAGGTGGGTGGAGGGGGGAGCTCCTACAATGAGCAGTTCTTC.